This T cell receptor beta chain was found in a study of read filtering for tumor transcriptome and immune sequencing. Study overall: Revised staging placed roughly 8 patients in R-ISS I, some 17 in II, over 5 in III.

From approximately 430 ng of RNA, a library with molecular barcoded alpha/delta and beta/gamma adaptors was made. One entry per CDR3 protein results from TCRdb running MiXCR on the reads. The profile shows roughly 61,000 distinct CDR3 sequences, approximately 13% of them singletons. This clonotype was counted ten times or more. The CDR3 covers 15 residues. The V segment lost 1 base and the J segment 4 bases; nucleotides outside the gene matches: 4. Per the germline V gene, CDR1 is PRHDT and CDR2 is FYEKMQ (reference sequence). The rearrangement joins TRBV13 to TRBJ1-2; 9 nucleotides line up with TRBD1. This sequence originates from a donor aged 40 or over with multiple myeloma. Material: a population of CD138-negative cells sorted from bone marrow. Here the CDR3 reads CASSLDRGRSYGYTF. Written as DNA, the CDR3 is TGTGCCAGCAGCTTAGACAGGGGGCGAAGCTATGGCTACACCTTC.